The 6 T cell receptor beta chains given below trace back to one sample, sequenced in a study of blood T cell repertoires in COVID-19. The assay was immunoSEQ multiplex PCR, and TCRdb's table has in-frame clones only and misses some. The repertoire holds fewer than 350,000 clones, with approximately 89% as singletons. Sequenced sample: PBMCs or T cells enriched from blood (not recorded which). The source of these receptors is a woman in her forties who had recovered from COVID-19.

V gene TRBV10-1 combines with J gene TRBJ2-3; TRBD1 aligns across 11 bases. Germline CDR1 WNHNN, CDR2 SYGVQD (reference sequence). The trim removed 7 bases at V and 2 bases at J, leaving 20 bases unmatched. The CDR3 has 20 residues. CDR3 DNA: TGCGCCAGCACTGGCCTGGGACAGGGGGTATCGATCCGCGACACAGATACGCAGTATTTT. As protein: CASTGLGQGVSIRDTDTQYF.

The chain couples TRBV6-5 to TRBJ1-3; 9 bases are a match to TRBD1. The V segment lost 6 bases and the J segment 4 bases; nucleotides outside the gene matches: 7. The CDR3 covers 15 residues. Germline CDR1 is MNHEY and CDR2 is SVGAGI. The CDR3 is CASRGTGNFGNTIYF. The DNA of the CDR3 is TGTGCCAGCAGGGGGACAGGGAATTTCGGAAACACCATATATTTT.

V is TRBV7-9 and J is TRBJ2-1, with TRBD2 identical over 9 bases. V lost 4 bases, J lost 5 bases, and 12 bases stayed unmatched. The CDR3 contains 17 residues. Per the germline V gene, CDR1 is SEHNR and CDR2 is FQNEAQ (reference sequence). CDR3 amino acids: CASSWGGGLATNNEQFF. The CDR3 nucleotides are TGTGCCAGCAGCTGGGGGGGCGGACTAGCGACGAACAATGAGCAGTTCTTC.

The V gene is TRBV7-9, the J gene TRBJ2-1; TRBD2 agrees at 10 bases. The CDR3 runs 13 residues. The V and J ends lost 11 bases and 6 bases, in that order; junction bases with no gene match: 7. CDR1 and CDR2 from the germline V gene are SEHNR and FQNEAQ (reference sequence). The CDR3 here is CASQRGGPNEQFF. The CDR3 nucleotides read TGTGCCTCCCAGCGGGGGGGCCCCAATGAGCAGTTCTTC.

The chain employs TRBV6-5 and TRBJ1-4; 8 positions agree with TRBD1. The germline V gene has CDR1 MNHEY and CDR2 SVGAGI. V lost 5 bases to trimming and J lost 7 bases; unmatched junction nucleotides: 9. The CDR3 is 15 amino acids. The DNA for the CDR3 is TGTGCCAGCAGTCCATCGACAGGGGAGCGTGAAAAACTGTTTTTT. Amino acids: CASSPSTGEREKLFF.

The CDR3 is CATSRESGPEFF. The CDR3 DNA reads TGTGCCACCAGCAGAGAATCTGGGCCGGAGTTCTTC. This chain uses TRBV15 with TRBJ2-1; D gene uncertain. This CDR3 spans 12 amino acids. The germline V and J ends were trimmed by 0 bases and 14 bases, with 11 bases remaining between them. The germline CDR1 and CDR2 sequences are LNHNV and YYDKDF (reference sequence).